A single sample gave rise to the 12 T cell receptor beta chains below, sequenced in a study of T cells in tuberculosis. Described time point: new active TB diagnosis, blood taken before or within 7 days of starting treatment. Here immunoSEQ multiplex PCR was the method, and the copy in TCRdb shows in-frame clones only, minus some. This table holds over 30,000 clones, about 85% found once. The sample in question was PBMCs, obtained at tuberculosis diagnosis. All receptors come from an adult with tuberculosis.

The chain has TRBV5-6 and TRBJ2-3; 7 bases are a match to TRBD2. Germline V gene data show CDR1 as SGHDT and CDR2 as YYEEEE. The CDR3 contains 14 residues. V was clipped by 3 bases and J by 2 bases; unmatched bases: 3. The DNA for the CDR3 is TGTGCCAGCAGCTCGGGAGGCCTCACAGATACGCAGTATTTT. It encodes CASSSGGLTDTQYF.

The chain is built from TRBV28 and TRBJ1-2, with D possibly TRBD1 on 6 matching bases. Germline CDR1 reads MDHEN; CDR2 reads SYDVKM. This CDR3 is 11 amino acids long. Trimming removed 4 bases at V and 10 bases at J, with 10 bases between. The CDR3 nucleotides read TGTGCCAGCAGTTACAGGGATGACTACACCTTC. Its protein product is CASSYRDDYTF.

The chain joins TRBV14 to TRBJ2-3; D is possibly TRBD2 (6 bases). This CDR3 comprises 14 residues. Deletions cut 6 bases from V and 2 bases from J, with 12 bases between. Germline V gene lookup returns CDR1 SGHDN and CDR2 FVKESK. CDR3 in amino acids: CASRGEDYTDTQYF. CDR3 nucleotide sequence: TGTGCCAGCAGGGGGGAGGATTACACAGATACGCAGTATTTT.

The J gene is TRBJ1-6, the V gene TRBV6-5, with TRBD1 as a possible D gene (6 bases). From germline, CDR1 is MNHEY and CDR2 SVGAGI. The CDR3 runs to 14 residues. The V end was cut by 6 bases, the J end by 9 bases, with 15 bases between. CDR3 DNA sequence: TGTGCCAGCAGCCAACAGGGTTTTAGTTCACCCCTCCACTTT. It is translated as CASSQQGFSSPLHF.

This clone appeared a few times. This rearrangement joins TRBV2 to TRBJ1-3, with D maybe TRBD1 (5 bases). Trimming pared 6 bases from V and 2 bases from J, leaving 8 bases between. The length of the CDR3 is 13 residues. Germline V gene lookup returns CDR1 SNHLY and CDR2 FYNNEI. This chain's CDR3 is CASRATAGNTIYF. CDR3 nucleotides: TGTGCCAGCAGAGCGACAGCTGGAAACACCATATATTTT.

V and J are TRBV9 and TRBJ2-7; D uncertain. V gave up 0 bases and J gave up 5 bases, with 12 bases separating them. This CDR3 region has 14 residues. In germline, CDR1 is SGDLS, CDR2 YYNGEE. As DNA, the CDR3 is TGTGCCAGCAGCGTAGCTGGTAGAACAGACGAGCAGTACTTC. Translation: CASSVAGRTDEQYF. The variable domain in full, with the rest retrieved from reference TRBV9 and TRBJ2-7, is DSGVTQTPKHLITATGQRVTLRCSPRSGDLSVYWYQQSLDQGLQFLIQYYNGEERAKGNILERFSAQQFPDLHSELNLSSLELGDSALYFCASSVAGRTDEQYFGPGTRLTVT.

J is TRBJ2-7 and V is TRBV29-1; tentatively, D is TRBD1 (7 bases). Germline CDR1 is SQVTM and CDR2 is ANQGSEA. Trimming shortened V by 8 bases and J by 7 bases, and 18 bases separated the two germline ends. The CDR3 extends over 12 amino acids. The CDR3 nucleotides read TGCAGCACCCGAGGAGCAGGGGGGGAGCAGTACTTC. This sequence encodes CSTRGAGGEQYF.

DNA of the CDR3: TGTGCCAGCAGTCAATATACAGGGGGTAACGGGGAGCTGTTTTTT. The encoded protein is CASSQYTGGNGELFF. The chain is built from TRBV6-5 and TRBJ2-2; TRBD1 aligns across 8 bases. Germline CDR1 reads MNHEY; CDR2 reads SVGAGI. CDR3 length equals 15 residues. The junction had 9 bases not matched to a gene; V was cut back by 5 bases and J by 7 bases.

CDR3 nucleotide sequence: TGTGCCAGCAGCGTTCACAGGGAGAACACTGAAGCTTTCTTT. Translating it yields CASSVHRENTEAFF. V gene TRBV7-9 combines with J gene TRBJ1-1, with D tentatively TRBD1 (6 bases). Trimming left V 5 bases short and J 1 base short, with 11 bases between. The V gene's germline CDR1 is SEHNR and CDR2 FQNEAQ (reference sequence). The CDR3 sequence is 14 residues long.

CDR3 sequence (DNA): TGTGCCAGCAGCTTAACCCAGGGAGGGTTCGAGACCCAGTACTTC. Its protein product is CASSLTQGGFETQYF. This sequence joins TRBV5-6 and TRBJ2-5; TRBD2 matches 7 bases. CDR1 is SGHDT and CDR2 is YYEEEE in the germline V gene. The CDR3 is 15 amino acids. Trimming cost V 2 bases and J 5 bases; bases outside gene matches: 9.

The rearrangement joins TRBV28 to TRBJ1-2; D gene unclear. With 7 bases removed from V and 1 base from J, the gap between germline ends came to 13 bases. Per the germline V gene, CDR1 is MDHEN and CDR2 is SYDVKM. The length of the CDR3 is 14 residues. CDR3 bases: TGTGCCAGCACTAGGCGGGGTTATAACTATGGCTACACCTTC. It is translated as CASTRRGYNYGYTF.

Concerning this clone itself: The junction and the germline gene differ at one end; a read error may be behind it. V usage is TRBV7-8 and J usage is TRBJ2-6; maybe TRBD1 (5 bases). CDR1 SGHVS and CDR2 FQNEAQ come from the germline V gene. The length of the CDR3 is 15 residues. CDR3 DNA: TGTGCCAGCAGCGCCCAGGGCTCTCGGGCCAACGTCCTGACTTTC. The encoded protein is CASSAQGSRANVLTF.